The clone carrying this TCR beta chain was recorded many times. V was clipped by 1 base and J by 0 bases; unmatched bases: 1. From germline, CDR1 is MGHRA and CDR2 YSYEKL. The CDR3 sequence is 17 residues long. This sample was taken from a study of human T cells and chemical hapten exposure. One entry per CDR3 protein results from TCRdb running MiXCR on the RACE reads. The data show 330,000 or so distinct CDR3 sequences, with just under 6.5% seen just once and over 5.5% held by the top ten. Time point specified: patch test 2, 6 weeks after DPC sensitization. The treatment is: therapeutic diphenylcyclopropenone sensitization with weekly scalp DPC.

V is TRBV4-1 and J is TRBJ2-6; 9 positions match TRBD2. This sample comprised whole blood, obtained in connection with sensitization to the hapten diphenylcyclopropenone (DPC). This TCR was recovered from a woman between 18 and 30 years old with alopecia areata. Some clones in this sample may be carry-over from other donors' samples. CDR3 DNA: TGCGCCAGCAGCCAAGCGACTAGCGGCTCTGGGGCCAACGTCCTGACTTTC. Translating gives CASSQATSGSGANVLTF.